This entry lists 9 T cell receptor beta chains sequenced from one sample in a study of blood T cell repertoires in COVID-19. Clones were read by immunoSEQ multiplex PCR, and TCRdb kept only the in-frame ones, dropping some. Of fewer than 200,000 clones in the sample, 85% to 95% are singletons; the top ten hold 3.5% to 5%. Source material: peripheral blood. The receptors derive from a woman aged 45-65 years with acute or convalescent COVID-19.

The rearrangement joins TRBV6-5 to TRBJ2-7; the match to TRBD2 covers 7 bases. CDR1 is MNHEY, CDR2 SVGAGI, per germline. CDR3 size: 14 residues. V shed 6 bases, J shed 2 bases, and the junction held 7 bases outside the gene matches. The CDR3 coding sequence is TGTGCCAGCAGCACCGGGACTAAAACCTACGAGCAGTACTTC. This codes for CASSTGTKTYEQYF.

The chain uses TRBV6-6 and TRBJ1-5; D might be TRBD1 (5 bases). V lost 2 bases and J lost 7, with 12 bases in between. CDR3 length: 14 amino acids. CDR1 MNHNY and CDR2 SVGAGI come from the germline V gene (reference sequence). This chain's CDR3 is CASSYPGGNQPQHF. As DNA, the CDR3 is TGTGCCAGCAGTTACCCGGGGGGTAACCAGCCCCAGCATTTT.

The rearrangement links TRBV3-1 (or the pseudogene TRBV3-2) to TRBJ1-1, with 10 bases lining up with TRBD1. The CDR3 consists of 18 residues. Losses at the gene ends were 4 bases for V and 0 bases for J; bases not matched to a gene: 11. Germline V gene data show CDR1 as LGHDT and CDR2 as YNNKEL (reference sequence). CDR3 bases: TGTGCCAGCAGCCCAGGGACAGGGGATTGGCGGGTGAACACTGAAGCTTTCTTT. Translation: CASSPGTGDWRVNTEAFF.

V usage is TRBV28 and J usage is TRBJ1-1, with 8 nucleotides matching TRBD1. CDR3 length: 14 amino acids. The V segment lost 2 bases and the J segment 10 bases; nucleotides outside the gene matches: 9. Germline V gene sequence: CDR1 MDHEN, CDR2 SYDVKM. CDR3 sequence (DNA): TGTGCCAGCAGTTTAAGCGGGCAGGGGGCAAGAGCTTTCTTT. It codes for CASSLSGQGARAFF.

The rearrangement links TRBV24-1 to TRBJ1-5; weak D call: TRBD1 (6 bases). Trimming took off 7 bases at V and 6 bases at J, with 15 bases between the two ends. CDR3 length equals 14 residues. Germline V gene lookup returns CDR1 KGHDR and CDR2 SFDVKD. CDR3 in amino acids: CATREGGGGQPQHF. As DNA, the CDR3 is TGTGCCACCAGGGAGGGAGGGGGAGGTCAGCCCCAGCATTTT.

V usage is TRBV12-3 or TRBV12-4 and J usage is TRBJ1-3; no clear D. The CDR3 sequence is 10 residues long. Trimming took 5 bases from V and 6 from J, leaving 2 bases between them. CDR3 coding DNA: TGTGCCAGCAGTCTAAACACCATATATTTT. Translating gives CASSLNTIYF.

J is TRBJ2-1 and V is TRBV30; D gene unclear. With 0 bases removed from V and 3 bases from J, the gap between germline ends came to 9 bases. This CDR3 contains 14 residues. From germline, CDR1 is GTSNPN and CDR2 SVGIG (reference sequence). CDR3 sequence reads: CAWSVGSGYNEQFF. CDR3 bases: TGTGCCTGGAGTGTTGGATCGGGCTACAATGAGCAGTTCTTC.

The CDR3 is CASSPGQGFEQYF. In DNA, the CDR3 is TGTGCCAGCAGCCCAGGACAGGGGTTCGAGCAGTACTTC. V usage is TRBV3-1 (or the pseudogene TRBV3-2) and J usage is TRBJ2-7; 9 nucleotides align to TRBD1. V lost 4 bases, J lost 6 bases, and 4 bases stayed unmatched. The CDR3 contains 13 residues. Germline CDR1 is LGHDT and CDR2 is YNNKEL (reference sequence).

About this clone itself: One end of the junction fails to match germline, which may point to a read error. The V call is TRBV3-1 (or the pseudogene TRBV3-2), the J call TRBJ1-1; 9 nucleotides match TRBD1. The V gene's germline CDR1 is LGHDT and CDR2 YNNKEL (reference sequence). This CDR3 has 13 residues. The CDR3 protein is CAISRDRETEAFF. The CDR3 DNA is TGTGCCATCAGCAGGGACAGGGAGACTGAAGCTTTCTTT.